This T cell receptor (beta chain) was captured by sequencing in a study of blood T cells in healthy people across ages. This clonotype was counted a few times. What it recognizes is unknown. A second PCR, run for about 7 to 11 cycles, used a sample-barcoded 5' primer plus a J-beta primer mix. TCRdb recomputed calls from the 5' RACE reads with MiXCR, one row per CDR3 protein. The table lists 800,000 to 950,000 distinct CDR3 sequences, under 35% of them singletons, with 10% in the top ten. Germline assignment: CDR1 MDHEN and CDR2 SYDVKM. There are 15 residues in the CDR3. Study-level results: Versus aged donors, long-lived donors had higher diversity and more naive CD4+ cells.

These data were also filed under a second study, of T cells of mothers and their children.

This sequence originates from a woman aged 40 to 50 in good health. Material for sequencing was blood. The genes are TRBV28 and TRBJ2-5; D is tentatively TRBD1 or TRBD2 (5 bases each). Matching the DNA end better, TRBJ2-7 makes the J call doubtful. The CDR3 DNA reads as TGTGCCAGCAGTTTGGTAGGTACGGGGCGCTACGAGCAGTACTTC. It codes for CASSLVGTGRYEQYF.